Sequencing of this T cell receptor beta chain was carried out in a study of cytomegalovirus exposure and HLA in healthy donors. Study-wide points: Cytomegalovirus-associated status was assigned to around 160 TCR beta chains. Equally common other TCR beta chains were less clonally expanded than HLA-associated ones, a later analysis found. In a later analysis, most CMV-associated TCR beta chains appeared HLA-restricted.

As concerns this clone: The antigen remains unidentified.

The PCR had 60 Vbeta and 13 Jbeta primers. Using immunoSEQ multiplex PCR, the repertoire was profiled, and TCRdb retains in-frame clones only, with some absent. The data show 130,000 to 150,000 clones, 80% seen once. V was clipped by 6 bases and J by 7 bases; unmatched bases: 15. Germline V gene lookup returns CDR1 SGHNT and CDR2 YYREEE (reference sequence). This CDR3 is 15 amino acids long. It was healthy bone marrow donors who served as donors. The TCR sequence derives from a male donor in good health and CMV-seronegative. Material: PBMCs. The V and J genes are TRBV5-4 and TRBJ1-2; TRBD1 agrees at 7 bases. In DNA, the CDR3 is TGTGCCAGCACCCCATTAACAGGGGAGTATGGTGGCTACACCTTC. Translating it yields CASTPLTGEYGGYTF.